Shown below are 18 T cell receptor beta chains from a single sample sequenced in a study of T cell repertoires in cytomegalovirus infection. These receptors have no identified antigens. TCRdb reprocessed the reads via MiXCR and lists one record per CDR3 protein. In the table there are 250,000 to 300,000 distinct CDR3 sequences, roughly a fifth of which are singletons. Sequencing was performed on cultured PBMCs, taken from culture after CMV antigen stimulation. The source of these receptors is a human donor in good health (CMV status not recorded). Some clones in this sample may be carry-over from other donors' samples.

This clonotype was observed at least ten times. The CDR3 region has the DNA TGTGCCACCTCGACAGAAGAAGGAAACACCATATATTTT. This encodes CATSTEEGNTIYF. The gene calls are TRBV12-3 or TRBV12-4 and TRBJ1-3; the D gene is possibly TRBD1 (5 bases). The V end was cut by 10 bases, the J end by 4 bases, with 14 bases between. The CDR3 contains 13 residues.

There are a few counts of this clonotype. CDR3 nucleotide sequence: TGCGCCAGCAGCTTGGTTGCTAGCGGGGACAATGAGCAGTTCTTC. This sequence encodes CASSLVASGDNEQFF. The rearrangement joins TRBV5-1 to TRBJ2-1; 9 nucleotides align to TRBD2. Germline V gene sequence: CDR1 SGHRS, CDR2 YFSETQ. CDR3 length: 15 residues. Germline trimming cut 0 bases from V and 5 bases from J; bases unmatched to any gene: 3. Full variable domain (outside the CDR3, taken from reference TRBV5-1 and TRBJ2-1): KAGVTQTPRYLIKTRGQQVTLSCSPISGHRSVSWYQQTPGQGLQFLFEYFSETQRNKGNFPGRFSGRQFSNSRSEMNVSTLELGDSALYLCASSLVASGDNEQFFGPGTRLTVL.

The chain couples TRBV27 to TRBJ2-3, with a possible D match to TRBD2 (5 bases). From germline, CDR1 is MNHEY and CDR2 SMNVEV (reference sequence). This CDR3 region has 16 residues. Trimming left V 2 bases short and J 5 bases short, with 17 bases between. CDR3 in DNA: TGTGCCAGCAGTTTAGCCGGAGGAGTCGTGGTAGATACGCAGTATTTT. Its protein product is CASSLAGGVVVDTQYF.

This clonotype was detected many times. The V call is TRBV6-2 or TRBV6-3, the J call TRBJ2-2; weak D call: TRBD2 (5 bases). Germline CDR1 reads MNHEY; CDR2 reads SVGEGT. V was clipped by 6 bases and J by 4 bases, with 12 bases between them. The CDR3 has 14 amino acids. The CDR3 region is CASRGAVLTGELFF. CDR3 DNA sequence: TGTGCCAGCAGAGGAGCGGTGCTCACCGGGGAGCTGTTTTTT.

The J gene is TRBJ1-1, the V gene TRBV11-2; D is possibly TRBD1 (5 bases). The CDR3 has 15 amino acids. V lost 3 bases and J 0 bases, leaving 11 bases between the germline ends. CDR1 and CDR2 (germline): SGHAT, FQNNGV. The CDR3 reads CASSLGVVLNTEAFF. The CDR3 region has the DNA TGTGCCAGCAGCTTGGGGGTGGTCTTGAACACTGAAGCTTTCTTT.

The J gene is TRBJ2-7, the V gene TRBV6-4, with D unclear. Germline CDR1 MRHNA, CDR2 SNTAGT. There are 12 residues in the CDR3. Deletions cut 7 bases from V and 2 bases from J, with 9 bases between. The DNA of the CDR3 is TGTGCCAGCATGGACGGAACCTACGAGCAGTACTTC. Amino acid sequence: CASMDGTYEQYF.

This clonotype was counted at least ten times. J is TRBJ1-5 and V is TRBV7-2; 8 bases are shared with TRBD1. Germline CDR1 SGHTA, CDR2 FQGNSA. Trimming removed 1 base from V and 6 bases from J; junction bases left unmatched: 5. This CDR3 spans 15 amino acids. The CDR3 spells CASSLGQGAGQPQHF. The CDR3, as DNA: TGTGCCAGCAGCTTAGGCCAGGGGGCAGGTCAGCCCCAGCATTTT.

This chain uses TRBV7-6 with TRBJ1-1; maybe TRBD1 (5 bases). The V end was cut by 1 base, the J end by 4 bases, with 13 bases between. CDR1 and CDR2 (germline): SGHVS, FNYEAQ. The CDR3 is made up of 15 amino acids. The CDR3 DNA reads as TGTGCCAGCAGCTTAGAGGACATCACGGGCACTGAAGCTTTCTTT. Translated: CASSLEDITGTEAFF. Drawing the rest from reference TRBV7-6 and TRBJ1-1, the complete variable domain is GAGVSQSPRYKVTKRGQDVALRCDPISGHVSLYWYRQALGQGPEFLTYFNYEAQQDKSGLPNDRFSAERPEGSISTLTIQRTEQRDSAMYRCASSLEDITGTEAFFGQGTRLTVV.

This clonotype is a singleton in its sample. The chain recombines TRBV4-3 with TRBJ2-5; D unclear. Trimming took off 4 bases at V and 5 bases at J, with 17 bases between the two ends. The CDR3 is 15 residues long. Germline loops: CDR1 LGHNA, CDR2 YSLEER. DNA for the CDR3: TGCGCCAGCAGCCTTCGCTCGGCGGCTGGGGAGACCCAGTACTTC. Translated, it gives CASSLRSAAGETQYF.

This clonotype showed up just a few times. This chain uses TRBV7-9 with TRBJ2-2, with TRBD2 as a possible D gene (5 bases). Trimming took 2 bases from V and 1 from J, leaving 11 bases between them. Germline V gene lookup returns CDR1 SEHNR and CDR2 FQNEAQ (reference sequence). The CDR3 sequence is 16 residues long. The CDR3 coding sequence is TGTGCCAGCAGCTTATTGGCCGGGATGAACACCGGGGAGCTGTTTTTT. Its protein is CASSLLAGMNTGELFF.

The chain couples TRBV6-2 or TRBV6-3 to TRBJ1-5, with 8 bases identical to TRBD1. Germline values: CDR1 MNHEY, CDR2 SVGEGT. The CDR3 totals 13 residues. With V trimmed by 8 bases and J by 5 bases, 5 bases remained unmatched. The CDR3, as DNA: TGTGCCAGCGGCGGGACAGGTCATCAGCCCCAGCATTTT. Encoded protein: CASGGTGHQPQHF.

This clonotype was observed at least ten times. The chain has TRBV7-2 and TRBJ2-7; 12 bases match TRBD2. This CDR3 comprises 13 residues. Germline CDR1 and CDR2: SGHTA and FQGNSA. Trimming cost V 2 bases and J 7 bases; bases outside gene matches: 0. CDR3 bases: TGTGCCAGCAGCTTAACTAGCGGGAGGGAGCAGTACGTC. Encoded protein: CASSLTSGREQYV.

This clonotype has a handful of counts. The chain recombines TRBV12-3 or TRBV12-4 with TRBJ2-7; 9 bases match TRBD2. The CDR3 runs 11 residues. V shed 5 bases, J shed 9 bases, and the junction held 2 bases outside the gene matches. The DNA of the CDR3 is TGTGCCAGCAGTCTTAGCGGGAGGCAGTACGTC. This codes for CASSLSGRQYV.

There are many counts of this clonotype. This chain uses TRBV6-2 or TRBV6-3 with TRBJ2-3; the D gene is possibly TRBD1 (5 bases). Trimming took off 6 bases at V and 6 bases at J, with 16 bases between the two ends. This CDR3 comprises 14 residues. CDR1 is MNHEY and CDR2 is SVGEGT in the germline V gene. Here the CDR3 DNA reads TGTGCCAGCAGAAAGCGAGGCAGGGCCGATACGCAGTATTTT. Its protein product is CASRKRGRADTQYF.

This rearrangement joins TRBV12-3 or TRBV12-4 to TRBJ1-5, with 8 positions matching TRBD1. This CDR3 region has 15 residues. Losses at the gene ends were 8 bases for V and 2 bases for J; bases not matched to a gene: 8. CDR3 protein: CASRTGRRGNQPQHF. The DNA of the CDR3 is TGTGCCAGCCGGACAGGGCGACGTGGCAATCAGCCCCAGCATTTT.

The chain is built from TRBV5-4 and TRBJ2-2, with D perhaps matching TRBD2 (6 bases). The CDR3 is 16 residues long. Trimming removed 1 base from V and 4 bases from J, with 14 bases in between. Germline CDR1 is SGHNT and CDR2 is YYREEE (reference sequence). The CDR3 DNA follows: TGTGCCAGCAGCTTGAAGACCGGGACTTCCACCGGGGAGCTGTTTTTT. Translated, it gives CASSLKTGTSTGELFF.

The V call is TRBV28, the J call TRBJ1-1; 7 bases align to TRBD1. The junction had 12 bases not matched to a gene; V was cut back by 6 bases and J by 8 bases. The CDR3 runs 14 residues. Germline V gene lookup returns CDR1 MDHEN and CDR2 SYDVKM. This CDR3 is CASSLNPGGQEAFF. The CDR3 DNA reads as TGTGCCAGCAGCCTCAATCCAGGGGGGCAAGAAGCTTTCTTT.

This clonotype was counted a few times. The chain combines TRBV24-1 with TRBJ2-5; D assignment may be TRBD1 or TRBD2 (5 bases each). This CDR3 region has 12 residues. The V gene's germline CDR1 is KGHDR and CDR2 SFDVKD. Deletions cut 10 bases from V and 1 base from J, with 9 bases between. This CDR3 reads CATGESQETQYF. The CDR3 coding sequence is TGTGCCACGGGGGAGAGCCAAGAGACCCAGTACTTC.